These 18 T cell receptor beta chains originate from one sample sequenced in a study of graft-versus-host responses after intestinal transplantation. The data were produced by immunoSEQ multiplex PCR, yet TCRdb's version contains in-frame clones alone and is incomplete. The sample has approximately 130,000 clones, just over 90% seen once. Antigens for these TCRs are unknown. The input for sequencing was unstimulated CD4+ T cells sorted from spleen or lymph node cells, taken before intestinal transplant. Receptor source: a human donor who received an intestinal transplant.

This chain joins TRBV29-1 and TRBJ2-2; possibly TRBD1 for D (6 bases). Per germline, CDR1 SQVTM and CDR2 ANQGSEA. The CDR3 has 13 amino acids. Trimming took 4 bases from V and 4 from J, leaving 10 bases between them. The CDR3, as DNA: TGCAGCGTTGGCAGGGGTGTCACCGGGGAGCTGTTTTTT. Amino acid sequence: CSVGRGVTGELFF.

V is TRBV5-8 and J is TRBJ1-6, with D unresolved. Trimming shortened V by 1 base and J by 0 bases, and 11 bases separated the two germline ends. Germline V CDR1 and CDR2: SGHTS, YDEGEE. This CDR3 has 17 amino acids. The CDR3 bases are TGTGCCAGCAGCTTGTCCCCGGCAGACTCCTATAATTCACCCCTCCACTTT. As protein: CASSLSPADSYNSPLHF.

This rearrangement joins TRBV7-8 to TRBJ2-1; 9 bases are shared with TRBD2. The CDR3 is 17 amino acids. CDR1 is SGHVS and CDR2 is FQNEAQ in the germline V gene. V shed 2 bases and J 4 bases; nucleotides not matched to a gene: 9. Here the CDR3 reads CASSLSGGGLAYNEQFF. The CDR3 region has the DNA TGTGCCAGCAGCTTATCCGGGGGGGGACTAGCATACAATGAGCAGTTCTTC.

V gene TRBV6-6 combines with J gene TRBJ1-2; D not resolved. The CDR3 spans 16 residues. The V end was cut by 3 bases, the J end by 6 bases, with 20 bases between. The germline V gene encodes CDR1 MNHNY and CDR2 SVGAGI (reference sequence). The CDR3 DNA sequence: TGTGCCAGCAGTTATCCCCAGGACCCTGAAAGTCATGGCTACACCTTC. Translating it yields CASSYPQDPESHGYTF.

This chain uses TRBV18 with TRBJ1-3; 10 bases are a match to TRBD1. V lost 3 bases to trimming and J lost 1 base; unmatched junction nucleotides: 0. Germline V gives CDR1 KGHSH, CDR2 LQKENI. This CDR3 has 15 amino acids. CDR3: CASSPGQGSGNTIYF. CDR3 coding DNA: TGTGCCAGCTCACCGGGACAGGGGTCTGGAAACACCATATATTTT.

CDR3 bases: TGTGCCAGCTCACCACCTGGGACTAGCGGGGGGTACAATGAGCAGTTCTTC. Protein product: CASSPPGTSGGYNEQFF. The chain links TRBV18 to TRBJ2-1; 15 bases agree with TRBD2. The germline gives CDR1 KGHSH, CDR2 LQKENI. V lost 0 bases, J lost 4 bases, and 1 base stayed unmatched. The CDR3 runs 17 residues.

The chain has TRBV10-2 and TRBJ2-6; possibly TRBD1 for D (6 bases). V lost 3 bases, J lost 1 base, and 10 bases lay in between. This CDR3 has 16 amino acids. Germline assignment: CDR1 WSHSY and CDR2 SAAADI. This chain's CDR3 is CASSDRGGSGANVLTF. Written as DNA, the CDR3 is TGCGCCAGCAGTGACAGGGGTGGATCTGGGGCCAACGTCCTGACTTTC.

This rearrangement joins TRBV10-3 to TRBJ1-1; TRBD1 might be the D (6 bases). The germline gives CDR1 ENHRY, CDR2 SYGVKD. The V end was cut by 7 bases, the J end by 1 base, with 10 bases between. The CDR3 runs to 13 residues. CDR3 residues: CAITRGGNTEAFF. The CDR3 nucleotides are TGTGCCATCACCAGAGGGGGGAACACTGAAGCTTTCTTT.

This rearrangement joins TRBV6-1 to TRBJ2-5, with 11 positions matching TRBD2. Germline V gene sequence: CDR1 MNHNS, CDR2 SASEGT. This CDR3 contains 15 residues. J gave up 3 bases and V 6 bases, and 6 bases lay outside the gene matches. The CDR3 here is CASSQIAGGKETQYF. Written as DNA, the CDR3 is TGTGCCAGCAGCCAAATAGCGGGGGGGAAAGAGACCCAGTACTTC.

The chain links TRBV5-4 to TRBJ2-1; TRBD1 or TRBD2 may be the D gene (5 bases each). Between the trimmed V and J ends, which lost 6 bases and 9 bases, there was a span of 13 bases. In germline, CDR1 is SGHNT, CDR2 YYREEE (reference sequence). This CDR3 is built from 12 residues. This CDR3 is CASKGPGPEQFF. The CDR3 nucleotides are TGTGCCAGCAAGGGACCGGGCCCTGAGCAGTTCTTC.

The V gene is TRBV6-1, the J gene TRBJ2-5; D is unresolved. With 3 bases removed from V and 5 bases from J, the gap between germline ends came to 13 bases. The germline V gene encodes CDR1 MNHNS and CDR2 SASEGT. CDR3 size: 14 residues. CDR3 DNA: TGTGCCAGCAGTGACGCCACACACGGGGAGACCCAGTACTTC. It codes for CASSDATHGETQYF.

V gene TRBV2 combines with J gene TRBJ2-1; D gene unclear. V gave up 5 bases and J gave up 5 bases, with 10 bases separating them. The CDR3 sequence is 13 residues long. Germline CDR1 and CDR2: SNHLY and FYNNEI. The CDR3 loop reads CASSPRQNNEQFF. DNA of the CDR3: TGTGCCAGCAGTCCGAGACAAAACAATGAGCAGTTCTTC.

V usage is TRBV4-2 and J usage is TRBJ2-7; possibly TRBD1 for D (6 bases). The CDR3 is 15 residues long. Trimming removed 1 base from V and 2 bases from J, with 12 bases in between. Germline values: CDR1 LGHNA, CDR2 YNFKEQ. The CDR3 coding sequence is TGTGCCAGCAGCCAAGGGGCAGGGGAGACCTACGAGCAGTACTTC. It is translated as CASSQGAGETYEQYF.

The chain employs TRBV11-2 and TRBJ2-7, with a possible D match to TRBD1 (6 bases). Germline V gene lookup returns CDR1 SGHAT and CDR2 FQNNGV. Trimming took 1 base from V and 4 from J, leaving 14 bases between them. The CDR3 contains 15 residues. The CDR3 region has the DNA TGTGCCAGCAGCTTAGGTGTGACAGGAGTGTACGAGCAGTACTTC. It codes for CASSLGVTGVYEQYF.

This clone was detected once. V gene TRBV15 combines with J gene TRBJ1-1; D uncertain. The CDR3 sequence is 13 residues long. The germline V and J ends were trimmed by 2 bases and 3 bases, with 7 bases remaining between them. Germline V gene data show CDR1 as LNHNV and CDR2 as YYDKDF (reference sequence). CDR3 residues: CATSRQVDTEAFF. CDR3 nucleotides: TGTGCCACCAGCAGACAGGTAGACACTGAAGCTTTCTTT.

V is TRBV9 and J is TRBJ2-1, with 14 nucleotides matching TRBD2. This CDR3 spans 17 amino acids. V lost 3 bases, J lost 5 bases, and 7 bases stayed unmatched. Germline loops: CDR1 SGDLS, CDR2 YYNGEE. The CDR3 spells CASSAQPGLAGDNEQFF. DNA of the CDR3: TGTGCCAGCAGCGCTCAACCGGGACTAGCGGGGGACAATGAGCAGTTCTTC.

The chain has TRBV6-5 and TRBJ1-1; D is possibly TRBD1 (5 bases). Trimming shortened V by 0 bases and J by 1 base, and 9 bases separated the two germline ends. The CDR3 is 15 residues long. Germline CDR1 and CDR2: MNHEY and SVGAGI. The CDR3 DNA is TGTGCCAGCAGTTACTCCCGGGGGGGGAACACTGAAGCTTTCTTT. It codes for CASSYSRGGNTEAFF.

The rearrangement joins TRBV6-1 to TRBJ2-7; TRBD1 aligns across 12 bases. The CDR3 covers 14 residues. Per the germline V gene, CDR1 is MNHNS and CDR2 is SASEGT. V shed 5 bases, J shed 6 bases, and the junction held 5 bases outside the gene matches. The CDR3 region has the DNA TGTGCCAGCAGTACCCGGGACAGGGGGCTCGAGCAGTACTTC. Translated, it gives CASSTRDRGLEQYF.